The present entry profiles one T cell receptor (beta chain) with its context. Trimming left V 1 base short and J 4 bases short, with 4 bases between. Germline-derived CDR1 and CDR2 are SGHAT and FQNNGV. The CDR3 runs 13 residues. Original methodology: Estimation of nucleated cell counts was performed using reference gene primer amplification. Clones were sequenced by immunoSEQ multiplex PCR, and TCRdb holds only the in-frame ones, with some missing. The DNA gave D and trimming, while V, J and clone size come from that table. The sample yields more than 75,000 clones, more than 75% seen once. This sample stems from a study of blood T cell repertoires in COVID-19. Study in general: Material from acute and convalescent COVID-19 was sourced from the United States, Italy and Spain. The analysed material was cDNA or gDNA that came from T cells, B-cell-depleted T cells, or PBMCs.

The chain couples TRBV11-2 to TRBJ1-4; unclear D gene. The sequence came from an older woman with acute or convalescent COVID-19. The sample consisted of peripheral blood. The CDR3 DNA follows: TGTGCCAGCAGCTTAGTCGTTAATGAAAAACTGTTTTTT. Translation: CASSLVVNEKLFF.